One and the same sample provided the 25 T cell receptor beta chains below, sequenced in a study of human T cells and chemical hapten exposure. Sample time point: pre-sensitization, week 0. Noted treatment: therapeutic diphenylcyclopropenone sensitization with weekly scalp DPC. MiXCR was run by TCRdb on the RACE reads, yielding one entry per CDR3 protein. The sample shows a few hundred thousand distinct CDR3 sequences, around 5.5% of them seen only once. The sample consisted of whole blood, taken in connection with sensitization to the hapten diphenylcyclopropenone (DPC). These receptors all come from a woman aged 18-35 years with alopecia areata. Some clones in this sample may be carry-over from other donors' samples.

This clonotype has a count of ten or more. This chain connects TRBV6-5 to TRBJ2-7; 11 nucleotides match TRBD2. V dropped 5 bases and J dropped 3; count of bases not matched to a gene: 6. The CDR3 is made up of 15 amino acids. The V gene's germline CDR1 is MNHEY and CDR2 SVGAGI. CDR3 sequence (DNA): TGTGCCAGCAGTACCACTAGCGGGGGTAGCTACGAGCAGTACTTC. Its translation is CASSTTSGGSYEQYF.

This clonotype was detected many times. The rearrangement uses TRBV28 and TRBJ1-1; 8 bases fit TRBD1. The germline gives CDR1 MDHEN, CDR2 SYDVKM. With V trimmed by 5 bases and J by 2 bases, 4 bases remained unmatched. The CDR3 extends over 14 amino acids. CDR3 residues: CASSLGQDNTEAFF. The CDR3 coding sequence is TGTGCCAGCAGTCTGGGACAGGATAACACTGAAGCTTTCTTT.

There are many counts of this clonotype. The chain recombines TRBV12-3 or TRBV12-4 with TRBJ1-4; D possibly corresponds to TRBD1 (6 bases). Trimming cost V 4 bases and J 8 bases, with 14 bases left between them. CDR3 length: 14 amino acids. CDR3 nucleotides: TGTGCCAGCAGTTCGGGACAAGAGGAAGAAAAACTGTTTTTT. Its protein is CASSSGQEEEKLFF.

This rearrangement joins TRBV19 to TRBJ1-5, with D perhaps TRBD1 (5 bases). Germline V CDR1 and CDR2: LNHDA, SQIVND (reference sequence). V lost 7 bases and J lost 4, with 17 bases in between. This CDR3 is 15 amino acids long. CDR3: CASMREGMGNQPQHF. The CDR3 DNA follows: TGTGCCAGTATGAGGGAGGGGATGGGAAATCAGCCCCAGCATTTT.

V and J are TRBV29-1 and TRBJ2-1, with 11 nucleotides matching TRBD2. CDR3 size: 15 residues. V dropped 6 bases and J dropped 2; count of bases not matched to a gene: 6. Germline CDR1 and CDR2: SQVTM and ANQGSEA. The CDR3 sequence: CSVAHSGGAYNEQFF. CDR3 sequence (DNA): TGCAGCGTCGCCCATAGCGGGGGGGCCTACAATGAGCAGTTCTTC.

J is TRBJ2-2 and V is TRBV9; 7 bases fit TRBD2. CDR1 SGDLS and CDR2 YYNGEE come from the germline V gene. V shed 0 bases and J 4 bases; nucleotides not matched to a gene: 6. The CDR3 loop spans 16 amino acids. The CDR3: CASSVGTAGITGELFF. In DNA, the CDR3 is TGTGCCAGCAGCGTAGGCACAGCGGGAATCACCGGGGAGCTGTTTTTT.

This clonotype appeared many times. The CDR3 here is CASSSGTANQPQHF. In DNA, the CDR3 is TGTGCCAGCAGCTCCGGGACAGCGAATCAGCCCCAGCATTTT. The chain couples TRBV2 to TRBJ1-5; 7 bases map to TRBD1. The V gene end was trimmed by 6 bases and the J gene end by 4 bases; junction bases not matched to a gene: 6. Germline lookup yields CDR1 SNHLY and CDR2 FYNNEI. The CDR3 length is 14 residues.

This clonotype has ten or more counts. V usage is TRBV6-2 or TRBV6-3 and J usage is TRBJ1-1; D not resolved. The CDR3 covers 12 residues. V lost 5 bases and J 5 bases, leaving 9 bases between the germline ends. Germline V gene lookup returns CDR1 MNHEY and CDR2 SVGEGT. The CDR3 here is CASSQDTTEAFF. Written as DNA, the CDR3 is TGTGCCAGCAGTCAAGACACGACTGAAGCTTTCTTT.

Concerning this clonotype itself: The limits of the CDR3 on the DNA are not certain, so only TCRdb's listed CDR3 is given. V and J are TRBV21-1 and TRBJ2-3; the table's D call TRBD1 went unverified against the DNA. TRBV21-1 is a known pseudogene. The CDR3 is 17 residues long, counting both termini. The chain's CDR3 is CASTDNVAGGSTDTQYF.

This clonotype showed up just a few times. This CDR3 reads CASSLWDLTGNTIYF. The CDR3 nucleotides are TGTGCCAGCAGCTTGTGGGATCTAACTGGAAACACCATATATTTT. The chain uses TRBV5-4 and TRBJ1-3; D uncertain. Germline V gene lookup returns CDR1 SGHNT and CDR2 YYREEE (reference sequence). The CDR3 totals 15 residues. V was trimmed by 1 base and J by 2 bases, leaving 10 bases between them.

The rearrangement links TRBV6-1 to TRBJ1-1, with D unclear. There are 16 residues in the CDR3. From germline, CDR1 is MNHNS and CDR2 SASEGT. The V end was cut by 0 bases, the J end by 4 bases, with 15 bases between. The CDR3 sequence: CASSEALSRTITEAFF. The CDR3 region has the DNA TGTGCCAGCAGTGAAGCTCTATCTCGGACTATCACTGAAGCTTTCTTT.

This clonotype was found a few times. This chain uses TRBV12-3 or TRBV12-4 with TRBJ1-6; D might be TRBD1 (6 bases). The length of the CDR3 is 15 residues. The germline V and J ends were trimmed by 1 base and 10 bases, with 14 bases remaining between them. Here the CDR3 reads CASSLEGGAQSPLHF. The DNA for the CDR3 is TGTGCCAGCAGTTTAGAGGGGGGGGCTCAATCACCCCTCCACTTT.

This clonotype has just a few counts. V is TRBV3-1 and J is TRBJ2-1, with D possibly called TRBD1 or TRBD2 (5 bases each). The germline CDR1 and CDR2 sequences are LGHDT and YNNKEL (reference sequence). The CDR3 consists of 15 residues. Trimming pared 0 bases from V and 5 bases from J, leaving 11 bases between. DNA of the CDR3: TGTGCCAGCAGCCAAGAGGGGGTGATCGACAATGAGCAGTTCTTC. As protein: CASSQEGVIDNEQFF.

This clonotype was observed a handful of times. The chain uses TRBV27 and TRBJ1-4; no reliable D call. There are 13 residues in the CDR3. Trimming took off 2 bases at V and 3 bases at J, with 4 bases between the two ends. Germline loops: CDR1 MNHEY, CDR2 SMNVEV (reference sequence). CDR3 region: CASSLKANEKLFF. Here the CDR3 DNA reads TGTGCCAGCAGTTTAAAGGCTAATGAAAAACTGTTTTTT. The entire variable domain, with the rest obtained from reference TRBV27 and TRBJ1-4, is as follows: EAQVTQNPRYLITVTGKKLTVTCSQNMNHEYMSWYRQDPGLGLRQIYYSMNVEVTDKGDVPEGYKVSRKEKRNFPLILESPSPNQTSLYFCASSLKANEKLFFGSGTQLSVL.

The J gene is TRBJ1-5, the V gene TRBV19, with D maybe TRBD1 (6 bases). V lost 10 bases and J 3 bases, leaving 19 bases between the germline ends. Per the germline V gene, CDR1 is LNHDA and CDR2 is SQIVND (reference sequence). The CDR3 has 15 amino acids. The CDR3: CATLGAGDLNQPQHF. The CDR3, as DNA: TGTGCCACCCTGGGGGCAGGGGATCTCAATCAGCCCCAGCATTTT. The full variable domain, in which reference TRBV19 and TRBJ1-5 provide the parts outside the CDR3, is DGGITQSPKYLFRKEGQNVTLSCEQNLNHDAMYWYRQDPGQGLRLIYYSQIVNDFQKGDIAEGYSVSREKKESFPLTVTSAQKNPTAFYLCATLGAGDLNQPQHFGDGTRLSIL.

The table lists this clonotype with a few counts. This sequence joins TRBV3-1 and TRBJ1-4; D gene ambiguous. In germline, CDR1 is LGHDT, CDR2 YNNKEL (reference sequence). CDR3 length: 16 residues. V was pared by 0 bases and J by 4 bases, with 12 bases between. CDR3 DNA sequence: TGTGCCAGCAGCCAAGATCTTGGGCGGTTTAATGAAAAACTGTTTTTT. This codes for CASSQDLGRFNEKLFF.

This clonotype turned up a few times. This chain uses TRBV20-1 with TRBJ1-2, with D tentatively TRBD1 (5 bases). This CDR3 has 14 amino acids. V lost 2 bases and J 5 bases, leaving 15 bases between the germline ends. From germline, CDR1 is DFQATT and CDR2 SNEGSKA (reference sequence). The CDR3 spells CSARSRGGRYGYTF. The CDR3 nucleotides are TGCAGTGCTAGAAGTCGCGGGGGTCGGTATGGCTACACCTTC.

This clonotype has a handful of counts. The rearrangement uses TRBV29-1 and TRBJ1-2; D not certain. V dropped 5 bases and J dropped 5 bases, with 15 bases sitting between them. Germline lookup yields CDR1 SQVTM and CDR2 ANQGSEA. This CDR3 has 13 residues. The CDR3 region has the DNA TGCAGCGTTTCCGGCAGCCAAGGTTATGGCTACACCTTC. Protein sequence: CSVSGSQGYGYTF.

This clonotype has a handful of counts. V gene TRBV28 combines with J gene TRBJ1-4; D uncertain. Per the germline V gene, CDR1 is MDHEN and CDR2 is SYDVKM. The V end was cut by 5 bases, the J end by 10 bases, with 20 bases between. CDR3 size: 15 residues. The DNA of the CDR3 is TGTGCCAGCAGTACTGAGACCGGCCACCATGGAAAACTGTTTTTT. It encodes CASSTETGHHGKLFF.

Many counts were recorded for this clonotype. The rearrangement uses TRBV7-6 and TRBJ2-5; no reliable D call. V lost 1 base, J lost 2 bases, and 5 bases lay in between. This CDR3 has 13 residues. The germline V gene encodes CDR1 SGHVS and CDR2 FNYEAQ. The CDR3 here is CASSLGPQETQYF. CDR3 DNA: TGTGCCAGCAGCTTAGGTCCTCAAGAGACCCAGTACTTC.

This clonotype was found a few times. The J gene is TRBJ1-5, the V gene TRBV27, with D unresolved. Germline CDR1 reads MNHEY; CDR2 reads SMNVEV (reference sequence). V was cut by 0 bases and J by 6 bases, with 15 bases left in between. There are 16 residues in the CDR3. The CDR3 nucleotides are TGTGCCAGCAGTTTATCAGCGGGAGGTGGAGGTCAGCCCCAGCATTTT. This sequence encodes CASSLSAGGGGQPQHF.

V is TRBV10-3 and J is TRBJ1-2; D ambiguous. Germline CDR1 is ENHRY and CDR2 is SYGVKD. CDR3 length: 13 amino acids. Trimming pared 4 bases from V and 8 bases from J, leaving 14 bases between. This CDR3 reads CAISALGEGGYTF. The CDR3 nucleotides read TGTGCCATCAGTGCTCTGGGTGAAGGAGGCTACACCTTC.

Turning to this clonotype: This may be a read error: a much more frequent sequence differs by one nucleotide. V and J are TRBV6-5 and TRBJ1-2; the D gene is possibly TRBD1 (6 bases). Germline V lookup: CDR1 MNHEY, CDR2 SVGAGI. Between the trimmed V and J ends, which lost 7 bases and 2 bases, there was a span of 17 bases. The CDR3 spans 15 residues. CDR3 coding DNA: TGTGCCAGCAACTCCGAGCCACAGGGAAACTATGGCTACACCTTC. Translation: CASNSEPQGNYGYTF.

The chain combines TRBV28 with TRBJ2-5; 8 bases fit TRBD1. CDR1 is MDHEN, CDR2 SYDVKM, per germline. J lost 6 bases, V lost 4 bases, and 13 bases had no gene match. This CDR3 has 16 residues. The CDR3 loop is CASSSLSETGVKTQYF. CDR3 in DNA: TGTGCCAGCAGTTCTTTGTCCGAGACAGGGGTGAAGACCCAGTACTTC.

This clonotype was observed a few times. The chain recombines TRBV24-1 with TRBJ1-2; 7 bases align to TRBD1. Germline V gene lookup returns CDR1 KGHDR and CDR2 SFDVKD. CDR3 size: 14 residues. V was pared by 4 bases and J by 11 bases, with 12 bases of the junction left unmatched. The CDR3 region has the DNA TGTGCCACCAGTGAGACTCGGGACAGCCGGCTATACACCTTC. Translated: CATSETRDSRLYTF.